One sample yielded the 21 T cell receptor beta chains listed below, sequenced in a study of CD8 T cells in ankylosing spondylitis. TCRdb processed the 5' RACE reads anew with MiXCR; each CDR3 protein has one entry. The repertoire holds about 240,000 distinct CDR3 sequences, with 8% to 11% as singletons. The sequencing input was blood, either unsorted or a sorted T cell fraction (not recorded which). The receptors here all came from a male donor with ankylosing spondylitis or in good health (not recorded which).

In this sample, this clonotype turned up many times. V gene TRBV2 combines with J gene TRBJ2-7; the D gene is possibly TRBD2 (5 bases). Deletions cut 3 bases from V and 0 bases from J, with 12 bases between. Germline V gene data show CDR1 as SNHLY and CDR2 as FYNNEI. The CDR3 is made up of 15 amino acids. The CDR3: CASSDLRESSYEQYF. The CDR3 DNA follows: TGTGCCAGCAGTGACCTGAGGGAATCCTCCTACGAGCAGTACTTC.

V usage is TRBV11-1 and J usage is TRBJ2-6, with D perhaps being TRBD1 or TRBD2 (5 bases each). Trimming took 4 bases from V and 0 from J, leaving 16 bases between them. This CDR3 contains 18 residues. Germline CDR1 SGHAT, CDR2 FQDESV (reference sequence). The CDR3 protein is CASSSPGPRSSGANVLTF. CDR3 DNA sequence: TGTGCCAGCAGCTCACCGGGACCGCGGTCCTCTGGGGCCAACGTCCTGACTTTC.

This clonotype was counted many times. The CDR3 spells CASSYSGTVNTEAFF. The CDR3 bases are TGTGCCAGCAGTTACTCGGGGACGGTGAACACTGAAGCTTTCTTT. The gene calls are TRBV6-5 and TRBJ1-1; D is possibly TRBD1 (5 bases). The CDR3 extends over 15 amino acids. CDR1 MNHEY and CDR2 SVGAGI come from the germline V gene. With 0 bases removed from V and 0 bases from J, the gap between germline ends came to 8 bases.

This clonotype was detected ten times or more. The chain has TRBV6-6 and TRBJ2-2; 8 bases fit TRBD2. The CDR3 has 21 residues. J was trimmed by 2 bases and V by 6 bases; bases with no gene match: 23. Germline-derived CDR1 and CDR2 are MNHNY and SVGAGI (reference sequence). The CDR3 DNA follows: TGTGCCAGCAGCTATAGGGAACCGGGACTAGTGCCCACGGGTAACACCGGGGAGCTGTTTTTT. Translated, it gives CASSYREPGLVPTGNTGELFF.

CDR3 DNA sequence: TGCAGTGCCCTCGTAGGGGTCGGCACAGATACGCAGTATTTT. Its translation is CSALVGVGTDTQYF. The chain employs TRBV20-1 and TRBJ2-3, with D perhaps TRBD1 (5 bases). The germline V gene has CDR1 DFQATT and CDR2 SNEGSKA (reference sequence). The CDR3 length is 14 residues. Trimming cost V 6 bases and J 1 base, with 14 bases left between them.

The rearrangement links TRBV2 to TRBJ2-5; 7 positions match TRBD2. The V gene end was trimmed by 5 bases and the J gene end by 7 bases; junction bases not matched to a gene: 7. CDR1 is SNHLY, CDR2 FYNNEI, per germline. The CDR3 is made up of 13 amino acids. The CDR3 region is CASSSSGDRTQYF. The CDR3 nucleotides read TGTGCCAGCAGTTCTAGCGGTGATCGGACCCAGTACTTC.

This clonotype was counted at least ten times. The chain is built from TRBV20-1 and TRBJ2-1; D not certain. Trimming took off 0 bases at V and 7 bases at J, with 7 bases between the two ends. In germline, CDR1 is DFQATT, CDR2 SNEGSKA (reference sequence). CDR3 length: 12 amino acids. The CDR3 sequence: CSARDRSNEQFF. The CDR3 DNA reads TGCAGTGCTAGAGATCGGTCAAATGAGCAGTTCTTC.

There are many counts of this clonotype. V and J are TRBV29-1 and TRBJ1-1, with 10 bases identical to TRBD1. In germline, CDR1 is SQVTM, CDR2 ANQGSEA. With V trimmed by 3 bases and J by 11 bases, 12 bases remained unmatched. The CDR3 consists of 14 residues. Written as DNA, the CDR3 is TGCAGCGTTGACCTGTCGGGGACAGGGGCTGGGGCTTTCTTT. This encodes CSVDLSGTGAGAFF.

Ten or more counts support this clonotype. The rearrangement joins TRBV12-3 or TRBV12-4 to TRBJ1-1, with TRBD1 as a possible D gene (5 bases). This CDR3 has 14 amino acids. The V end lost 7 bases, the J end lost 0 bases, and 12 bases lay between the germline ends. The CDR3 coding sequence is TGTGCCAGCATCCCCAGGGCCATGAACACTGAAGCTTTCTTT. Its protein product is CASIPRAMNTEAFF.

With regard to this clonotype: One junction end does not reproduce the germline sequence, and a read error may be involved. This chain uses TRBV5-1 with TRBJ2-2, with D maybe TRBD2 (5 bases). Germline CDR1 is SGHRS and CDR2 is YFSETQ. The length of the CDR3 is 14 residues. Written as DNA, the CDR3 is TGCGCCAGCAGTCTCCTTCCTCTCACCGGGGTGCTGTTTTTT. Its translation: CASSLLPLTGVLFF.

There are many counts of this clonotype. The genes are TRBV6-1 and TRBJ1-5; D is uncertain. This CDR3 is built from 14 residues. CDR1 MNHNS and CDR2 SASEGT come from the germline V gene. Trimming stripped 7 bases from V and 1 base from J, with 11 bases between. CDR3 sequence reads: CASTSSGSNQPQHF. The DNA of the CDR3 is TGTGCCAGCACAAGTTCCGGGAGCAATCAGCCCCAGCATTTT.

Ten or more counts support this clonotype. The CDR3 loop is CASRRDTEQYF. Here the CDR3 DNA reads TGTGCCAGCAGAAGGGACACCGAGCAGTACTTC. The genes are TRBV6-5 and TRBJ2-7; TRBD1 might be the D (6 bases). V was cut by 6 bases and J by 6 bases, with 9 bases left in between. The CDR3 totals 11 residues. Germline lookup yields CDR1 MNHEY and CDR2 SVGAGI.

The sample holds many counts of this clonotype. The chain carries TRBV27 and TRBJ1-2; TRBD1 agrees at 7 bases. The CDR3 contains 15 residues. Germline V gene sequence: CDR1 MNHEY, CDR2 SMNVEV (reference sequence). The J segment lost 4 bases and the V segment lost 3 bases, leaving 8 bases of the junction unmatched. The CDR3 loop reads CASSLRVGGGYGYTF. The DNA for the CDR3 is TGTGCCAGCAGTTTGCGGGTAGGGGGCGGCTATGGCTACACCTTC.

In its sample, this clonotype was seen many times. This chain connects TRBV6-1 to TRBJ2-1; D gene unclear. Germline CDR1 and CDR2: MNHNS and SASEGT. The CDR3 is made up of 17 amino acids. V was shortened by 3 bases and J by 0 bases, with 15 bases between the two germline ends. The CDR3 bases are TGTGCCAGCAGTGACTTTGGACGCCTGAGCTCCTACAATGAGCAGTTCTTC. It specifies CASSDFGRLSSYNEQFF.

This chain uses TRBV11-1 with TRBJ2-6; TRBD2 agrees at 10 bases. CDR1 and CDR2 from the germline V gene are SGHAT and FQDESV (reference sequence). The CDR3 loop spans 20 amino acids. J gave up 0 bases and V 5 bases, and 13 bases lay outside the gene matches. CDR3 DNA: TGTGCCAGCAGCGTCAGCCTAGCGGGAGTATTGAGCTCTGGGGCCAACGTCCTGACTTTC. The encoded protein is CASSVSLAGVLSSGANVLTF.

Concerning this clonotype: Just one base apart from a much larger clone, this may be a read error. The chain employs TRBV20-1 and TRBJ1-4; TRBD1 is a possible D gene (5 bases). CDR3 length: 13 amino acids. Germline values: CDR1 DFQATT, CDR2 SNEGSKA (reference sequence). The CDR3 sequence is CATQGPSNEKLFF. The CDR3 DNA follows: TGCGCCACCCAGGGACCGAGTAATGAAAAACTGTTTTTT.

In its sample, this clonotype was seen many times. In nucleotides, the CDR3 is TGCGCCAGCAGCTTGGTGGGACAGGCGAGCACAGATACGCAGTATTTT. It encodes CASSLVGQASTDTQYF. This chain joins TRBV5-1 and TRBJ2-3, with 8 bases aligning to TRBD1. The CDR3 extends over 16 amino acids. CDR1 is SGHRS, CDR2 YFSETQ, per germline. The junction had 3 bases not matched to a gene; V was cut back by 0 bases and J by 0 bases.

This clonotype was recorded many times. The V gene is TRBV27, the J gene TRBJ2-5; 11 nucleotides match TRBD1. The CDR3 totals 16 residues. The germline V gene encodes CDR1 MNHEY and CDR2 SMNVEV (reference sequence). J gave up 5 bases and V 5 bases, and 10 bases lay outside the gene matches. The chain's CDR3 is CASSADRGRTVETQYF. CDR3 DNA: TGTGCCAGCAGTGCGGACAGGGGGCGCACGGTGGAGACCCAGTACTTC.

This clonotype came up many times. The chain joins TRBV5-1 to TRBJ2-1, with no clear D. Trimming took 1 base from V and 2 from J, leaving 7 bases between them. Germline CDR1 and CDR2: SGHRS and YFSETQ. CDR3 length: 14 residues. The CDR3 coding sequence is TGCGCCAGCAGCTTGAGCGTCCCCTACAATGAGCAGTTCTTC. Translation: CASSLSVPYNEQFF.

This clonotype was detected ten times or more. This chain joins TRBV6-1 and TRBJ2-2; possibly TRBD1 for D (6 bases). CDR3 length: 13 residues. Germline assignment: CDR1 MNHNS and CDR2 SASEGT. The V end was cut by 11 bases, the J end by 6 bases, with 16 bases between. The CDR3 coding sequence is TGTGCCGGGTCCAGGGGTAATCCCGGGGAGCTGTTTTTT. Amino acids: CAGSRGNPGELFF.

This clonotype was detected only a few times. A much more abundant neighbour one base away suggests this may be a read error. The chain combines TRBV3-1 with TRBJ2-2; D could derive from TRBD1 or TRBD2 (5 bases each). V lost 10 bases and J 3 bases, leaving 21 bases between the germline ends. The germline gives CDR1 LGHDT, CDR2 YNNKEL (reference sequence). The CDR3 has 16 amino acids. The CDR3 sequence: CATAGEGARDTGELFF. The CDR3 DNA sequence: TGTGCCACCGCTGGGGAAGGGGCGAGGGACACCGGGGAGCTGTTTTTT.